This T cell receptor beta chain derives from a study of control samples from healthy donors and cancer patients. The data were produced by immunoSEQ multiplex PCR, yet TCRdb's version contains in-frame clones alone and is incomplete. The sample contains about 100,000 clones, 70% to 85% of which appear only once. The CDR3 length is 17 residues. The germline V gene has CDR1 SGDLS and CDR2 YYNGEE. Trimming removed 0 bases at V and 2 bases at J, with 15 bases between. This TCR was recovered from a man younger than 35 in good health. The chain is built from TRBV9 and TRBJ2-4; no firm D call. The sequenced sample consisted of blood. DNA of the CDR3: TGTGCCAGCAGCGTAGCTTTGGCCGTCGGGCCCAAAAACATTCAGTACTTC. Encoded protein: CASSVALAVGPKNIQYF.